The clone carrying this T cell receptor (beta chain) was picked up a small number of times. Its antigen is not known. Trimming cost V 4 bases and J 4 bases; bases outside gene matches: 7. Per germline, CDR1 MGHRA and CDR2 YSYEKL. This CDR3 is 16 amino acids long. This record comes from a study of beta chain features in type 1 diabetes. TCRB transcripts that were expressed got sequenced, as all of the isolated RNA had been reverse transcribed. Sequencing was performed with immunoSEQ multiplex PCR; in TCRdb, only in-frame clones are kept and a portion is missing. The sample has hundreds of thousands of clones; 15% to 19% are singletons. One heparinised blood draw, averaging about 120 mL, came from each donor. Study-level points and caveats: An over-representation of cells with high TCR expression could result from cDNA sequencing. Type 1 diabetes patients had fewer VDJ junction insertions and more deletions.

The receptor's source is a man younger than 35 in good health. Sequenced material: naive CD4+ T cells from blood. The chain links TRBV4-1 to TRBJ2-3, with TRBD2 matching over 11 bases. The chain's CDR3 is CASSPWGSGGADTQYF. In DNA, the CDR3 is TGCGCCAGCAGCCCCTGGGGTAGCGGGGGGGCAGATACGCAGTATTTT.